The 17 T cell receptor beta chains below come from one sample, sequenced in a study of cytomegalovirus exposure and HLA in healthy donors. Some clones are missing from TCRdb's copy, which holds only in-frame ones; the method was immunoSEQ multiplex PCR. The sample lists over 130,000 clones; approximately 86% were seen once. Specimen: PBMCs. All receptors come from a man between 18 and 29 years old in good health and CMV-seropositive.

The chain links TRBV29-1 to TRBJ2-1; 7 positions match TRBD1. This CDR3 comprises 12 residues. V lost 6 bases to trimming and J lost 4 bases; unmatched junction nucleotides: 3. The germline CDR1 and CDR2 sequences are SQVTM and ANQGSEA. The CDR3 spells CSVGRGYNEQFF. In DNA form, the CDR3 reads TGCAGCGTGGGCAGGGGGTACAATGAGCAGTTCTTC.

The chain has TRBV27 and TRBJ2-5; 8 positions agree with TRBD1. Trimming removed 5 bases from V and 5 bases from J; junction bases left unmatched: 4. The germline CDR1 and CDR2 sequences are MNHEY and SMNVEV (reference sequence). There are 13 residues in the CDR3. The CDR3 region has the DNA TGTGCCAGCAGTCCACGACAGGGGGAGACCCAGTACTTC. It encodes CASSPRQGETQYF.

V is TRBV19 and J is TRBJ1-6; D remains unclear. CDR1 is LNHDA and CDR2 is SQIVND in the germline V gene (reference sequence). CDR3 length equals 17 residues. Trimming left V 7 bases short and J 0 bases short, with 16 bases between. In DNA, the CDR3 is TGTGCCAGTAAAGACAAGGCCCGGCCCTCCTATAATTCACCCCTCCACTTT. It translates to CASKDKARPSYNSPLHF. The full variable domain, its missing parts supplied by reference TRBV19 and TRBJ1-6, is DGGITQSPKYLFRKEGQNVTLSCEQNLNHDAMYWYRQDPGQGLRLIYYSQIVNDFQKGDIAEGYSVSREKKESFPLTVTSAQKNPTAFYLCASKDKARPSYNSPLHFGNGTRLTVT.

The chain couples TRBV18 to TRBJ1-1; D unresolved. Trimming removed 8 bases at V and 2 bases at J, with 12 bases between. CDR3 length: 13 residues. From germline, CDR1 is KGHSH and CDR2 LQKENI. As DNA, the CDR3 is TGTGCCAGCGCGGGTAGGCGCAACACTGAAGCTTTCTTT. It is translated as CASAGRRNTEAFF.

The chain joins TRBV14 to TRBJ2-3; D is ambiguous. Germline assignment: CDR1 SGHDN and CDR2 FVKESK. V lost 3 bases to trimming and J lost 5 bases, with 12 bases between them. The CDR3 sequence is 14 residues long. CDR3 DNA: TGTGCCAGCAGCCAGAGCTCTCGCAAAGATACGCAGTATTTT. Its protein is CASSQSSRKDTQYF.

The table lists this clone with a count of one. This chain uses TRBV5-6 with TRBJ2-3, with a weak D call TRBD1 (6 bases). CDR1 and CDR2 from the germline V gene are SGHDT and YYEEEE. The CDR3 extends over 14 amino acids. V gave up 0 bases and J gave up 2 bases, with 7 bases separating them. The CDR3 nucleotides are TGTGCCAGCAGCTTGGGGGACACCACAGATACGCAGTATTTT. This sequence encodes CASSLGDTTDTQYF. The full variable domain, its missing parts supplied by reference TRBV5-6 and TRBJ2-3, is DAGVTQSPTHLIKTRGQQVTLRCSPKSGHDTVSWYQQALGQGPQFIFQYYEEEERQRGNFPDRFSGHQFPNYSSELNVNALLLGDSALYLCASSLGDTTDTQYFGPGTRLTVL.

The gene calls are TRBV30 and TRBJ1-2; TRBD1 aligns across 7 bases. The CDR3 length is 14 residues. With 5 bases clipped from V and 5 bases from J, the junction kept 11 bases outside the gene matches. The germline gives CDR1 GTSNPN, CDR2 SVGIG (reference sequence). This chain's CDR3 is CAWQPIGTAYGYTF. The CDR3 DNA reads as TGTGCCTGGCAACCCATAGGGACAGCTTATGGCTACACCTTC.

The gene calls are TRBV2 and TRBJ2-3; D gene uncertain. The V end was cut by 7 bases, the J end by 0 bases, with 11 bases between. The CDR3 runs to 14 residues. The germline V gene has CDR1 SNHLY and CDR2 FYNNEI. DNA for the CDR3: TGTGCCAGCAAGTTAGCCGGGAGCACAGATACGCAGTATTTT. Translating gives CASKLAGSTDTQYF.

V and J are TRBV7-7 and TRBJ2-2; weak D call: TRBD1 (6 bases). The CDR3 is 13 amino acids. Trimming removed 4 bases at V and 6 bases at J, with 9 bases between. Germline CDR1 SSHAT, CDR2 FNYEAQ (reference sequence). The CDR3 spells CASSWDTPGELFF. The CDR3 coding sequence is TGTGCCAGCAGCTGGGACACCCCCGGGGAGCTGTTTTTT.

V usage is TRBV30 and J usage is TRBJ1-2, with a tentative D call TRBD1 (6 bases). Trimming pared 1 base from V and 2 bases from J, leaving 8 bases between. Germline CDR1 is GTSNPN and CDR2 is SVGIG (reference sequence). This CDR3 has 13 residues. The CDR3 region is CAWSEDRNYGYTF. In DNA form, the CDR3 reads TGTGCCTGGAGTGAGGACAGAAACTATGGCTACACCTTC.

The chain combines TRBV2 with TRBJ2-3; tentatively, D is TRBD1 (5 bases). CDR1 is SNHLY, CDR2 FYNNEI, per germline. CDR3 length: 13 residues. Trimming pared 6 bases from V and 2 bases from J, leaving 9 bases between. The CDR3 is CASRADTTDTQYF. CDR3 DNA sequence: TGTGCCAGCAGGGCGGACACCACAGATACGCAGTATTTT.

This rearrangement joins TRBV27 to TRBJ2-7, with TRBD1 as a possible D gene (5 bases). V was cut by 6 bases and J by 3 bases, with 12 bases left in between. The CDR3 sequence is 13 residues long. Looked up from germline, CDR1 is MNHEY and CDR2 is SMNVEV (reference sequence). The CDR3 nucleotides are TGTGCCAGCAGCAACAGGAGAAGCTACGAGCAGTACTTC. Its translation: CASSNRRSYEQYF.

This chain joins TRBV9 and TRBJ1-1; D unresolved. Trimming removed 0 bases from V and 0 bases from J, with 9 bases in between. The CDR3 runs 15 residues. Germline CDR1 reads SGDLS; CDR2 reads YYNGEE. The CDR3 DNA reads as TGTGCCAGCAGCGTAGACGTTTACATGAACACTGAAGCTTTCTTT. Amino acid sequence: CASSVDVYMNTEAFF.

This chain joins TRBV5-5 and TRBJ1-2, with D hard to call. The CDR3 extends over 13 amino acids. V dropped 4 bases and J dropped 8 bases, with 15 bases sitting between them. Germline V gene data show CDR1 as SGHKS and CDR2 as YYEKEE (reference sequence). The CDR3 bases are TGTGCCAGCAGCCCCCTCCGGGAAGGAGGCTACACCTTC. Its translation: CASSPLREGGYTF.

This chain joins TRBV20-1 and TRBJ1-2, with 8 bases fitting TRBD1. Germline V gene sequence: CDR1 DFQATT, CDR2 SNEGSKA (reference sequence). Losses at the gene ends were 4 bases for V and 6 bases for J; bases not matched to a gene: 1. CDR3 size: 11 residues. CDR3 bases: TGCAGTGCTACAGGGGGCAATGGCTACACCTTC. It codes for CSATGGNGYTF.

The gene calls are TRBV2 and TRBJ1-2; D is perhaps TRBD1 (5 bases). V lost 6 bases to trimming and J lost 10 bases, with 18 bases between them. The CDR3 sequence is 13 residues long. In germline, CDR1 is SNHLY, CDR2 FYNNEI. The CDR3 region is CASRPDPTDNYTF. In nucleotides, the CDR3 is TGTGCCAGCAGGCCGGACCCGACGGACAACTACACCTTC.

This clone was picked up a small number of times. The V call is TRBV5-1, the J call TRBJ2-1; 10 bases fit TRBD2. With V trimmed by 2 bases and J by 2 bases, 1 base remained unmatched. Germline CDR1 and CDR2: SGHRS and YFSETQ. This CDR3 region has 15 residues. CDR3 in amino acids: CASSFSGRTYNEQFF. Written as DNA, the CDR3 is TGCGCCAGCAGCTTTAGCGGGAGGACCTACAATGAGCAGTTCTTC.